This passage covers 19 T cell receptor beta chains from one sample sequenced in a study of shared clonotypes between healthy human individuals. Some clones are missing from TCRdb's copy, which holds only in-frame ones; the method was immunoSEQ multiplex PCR. The sample lists roughly 1,000,000 clones; approximately 78% were seen once. Sequences were obtained from memory CD4+ T cells from PBMCs. Subset denoted: CD45RA-negative fraction. The receptors here all came from a man between 18 and 29 years old in good health. Some clones in this sample may be carry-over from other donors' samples.

The J gene is TRBJ2-5, the V gene TRBV6-5; D perhaps matches TRBD2 (7 bases). This CDR3 contains 14 residues. V lost 7 bases and J 2 bases, leaving 14 bases between the germline ends. Germline CDR1 and CDR2: MNHEY and SVGAGI. CDR3 DNA: TGTGCCAGCACCAGAAGCGGGACACAAGAGACCCAGTACTTC. Protein product: CASTRSGTQETQYF.

This chain joins TRBV18 and TRBJ1-1; TRBD1 might be the D (5 bases). Per germline, CDR1 KGHSH and CDR2 LQKENI. The CDR3 runs 15 residues. V dropped 0 bases and J dropped 6 bases, with 14 bases sitting between them. The CDR3 protein is CASSPPGGRGSEAFF. The CDR3 DNA follows: TGTGCCAGCTCACCACCGGGGGGAAGAGGATCTGAAGCTTTCTTT.

This chain links TRBV5-1 with TRBJ2-5; 8 nucleotides match TRBD2. TRBJ2-7 explains the end of the DNA better; the J call may be wrong. The CDR3 consists of 15 residues. Germline V gives CDR1 SGHRS, CDR2 YFSETQ. The CDR3 DNA reads as TGCGCCACTTCCCTTTCGGCGGGGGGCGCCTACGAGCAGTACTTC. Its translation: CATSLSAGGAYEQYF.

The chain carries TRBV6-5 and TRBJ1-5; 11 bases are shared with TRBD1. J was trimmed by 7 bases and V by 0 bases; bases with no gene match: 2. The CDR3 length is 15 residues. Germline-derived CDR1 and CDR2 are MNHEY and SVGAGI. This CDR3 is CASSYSGTGGQPQHF. The CDR3 nucleotides are TGTGCCAGCAGTTACTCGGGGACAGGGGGACAGCCCCAGCATTTT.

This clone was observed a single time. The rearrangement links TRBV14 to TRBJ1-2; D is unresolved. Germline V CDR1 and CDR2: SGHDN, FVKESK. V lost 4 bases and J 1 base, leaving 4 bases between the germline ends. The CDR3 covers 12 residues. CDR3 sequence reads: CASSPNNYGYTF. CDR3 coding DNA: TGTGCCAGCAGCCCTAATAACTATGGCTACACCTTC.

CDR3 residues: CASSVGGIDEQYF. DNA of the CDR3: TGTGCCAGCAGCGTCGGGGGTATCGACGAGCAGTACTTC. V gene TRBV28 combines with J gene TRBJ2-7, with TRBD2 as a possible D gene (6 bases). Trimming shortened V by 6 bases and J by 5 bases, and 14 bases separated the two germline ends. Germline V gene lookup returns CDR1 MDHEN and CDR2 SYDVKM. This CDR3 contains 13 residues.

The chain joins TRBV5-1 to TRBJ2-2; D is possibly TRBD1 (5 bases). The germline gives CDR1 SGHRS, CDR2 YFSETQ. The length of the CDR3 is 13 residues. V gave up 5 bases and J gave up 7 bases, with 12 bases separating them. The CDR3 coding sequence is TGCGCCAGCAGACCAGGGTGGGACGGGGAGCTGTTTTTT. Protein product: CASRPGWDGELFF.

The chain uses TRBV30 and TRBJ2-1; D ambiguous. Germline-derived CDR1 and CDR2 are GTSNPN and SVGIG (reference sequence). The V end lost 3 bases, the J end lost 6 bases, and 18 bases lay between the germline ends. The CDR3 runs to 15 residues. This CDR3 is CAWRVKGFQLNEQFF. In nucleotides, the CDR3 is TGTGCCTGGAGAGTGAAAGGGTTTCAGCTCAATGAGCAGTTCTTC.

As to this clone: A much bigger clone sits one base away, suggesting this may be a read error. The same CDR3 is also encoded by other DNA sequences in this sample. The V and J genes are TRBV5-4 and TRBJ1-1; TRBD1 aligns across 7 bases. The CDR3 extends over 13 amino acids. With 5 bases clipped from V and 2 bases from J, the junction kept 3 bases outside the gene matches. The germline V gene has CDR1 SGHNT and CDR2 YYREEE (reference sequence). The CDR3 region has the DNA TGTGCCAGCAGTCGGGACAGCAACACTGAAGCTTTCTTT. Its translation: CASSRDSNTEAFF.

The rearrangement links TRBV19 to TRBJ1-1; D is ambiguous. The germline CDR1 and CDR2 sequences are LNHDA and SQIVND (reference sequence). The CDR3 length is 16 residues. V gave up 1 base and J gave up 0 bases, with 12 bases separating them. CDR3 in DNA: TGTGCCAGTAGTATAGCTCCGGGTGTTTTGAACACTGAAGCTTTCTTT. This sequence encodes CASSIAPGVLNTEAFF.

The gene calls are TRBV11-3 and TRBJ2-7; a weak D match, TRBD1 (6 bases). Germline CDR1 and CDR2: SGHNT and YENEEA. Trimming left V 5 bases short and J 2 bases short, with 10 bases between. This CDR3 region has 13 residues. The CDR3 loop reads CASSRTAAYEQYF. As DNA, the CDR3 is TGTGCCAGCAGCCGGACAGCCGCCTACGAGCAGTACTTC.

The J gene is TRBJ2-7, the V gene TRBV5-1; 7 bases are shared with TRBD2. The germline CDR1 and CDR2 sequences are SGHRS and YFSETQ. There are 15 residues in the CDR3. The junction had 10 bases not matched to a gene; V was cut back by 0 bases and J by 7 bases. The CDR3 loop is CASSLAGSGNGEQYF. DNA for the CDR3: TGCGCCAGCAGCTTGGCAGGGAGCGGGAACGGGGAGCAGTACTTC.

V usage is TRBV14 and J usage is TRBJ2-2; 12 nucleotides line up with TRBD2. The germline V gene encodes CDR1 SGHDN and CDR2 FVKESK. The V gene end was trimmed by 6 bases and the J gene end by 5 bases; junction bases not matched to a gene: 10. The CDR3 loop spans 17 amino acids. CDR3 amino acids: CASSKTSGRGYTGELFF. CDR3 sequence (DNA): TGTGCCAGCAGTAAGACTAGCGGGAGAGGTTATACCGGGGAGCTGTTTTTT.

The count of this clone is one. V usage is TRBV12-5 and J usage is TRBJ2-2, with 9 positions matching TRBD2. Germline V gene lookup returns CDR1 LGHNT and CDR2 FRNRAP. This CDR3 is 16 amino acids long. J was trimmed by 0 bases and V by 4 bases; bases with no gene match: 3. CDR3: CASGSGGRANTGELFF. CDR3 DNA sequence: TGTGCTAGTGGTTCTGGCGGGAGGGCGAACACCGGGGAGCTGTTTTTT.

The chain is built from TRBV28 and TRBJ2-2, with 9 bases lining up with TRBD1. The CDR3 has 15 amino acids. Germline V gene sequence: CDR1 MDHEN, CDR2 SYDVKM. V lost 4 bases, J lost 5 bases, and 5 bases stayed unmatched. The CDR3 nucleotides are TGTGCCAGCAGTTCCTCGACAGGGGGGACCGGGGAGCTGTTTTTT. It is translated as CASSSSTGGTGELFF.

The chain employs TRBV18 and TRBJ1-1; weak D call: TRBD1 (6 bases). This CDR3 region has 15 residues. The germline V gene has CDR1 KGHSH and CDR2 LQKENI. The V end was cut by 1 base, the J end by 0 bases, with 9 bases between. The CDR3: CASSPRTEMNTEAFF. The CDR3 nucleotides read TGTGCCAGCTCACCACGGACAGAGATGAACACTGAAGCTTTCTTT.

J is TRBJ2-1 and V is TRBV28; possibly TRBD1 for D (6 bases). Trimming shortened V by 6 bases and J by 6 bases, and 9 bases separated the two germline ends. CDR3 size: 12 residues. CDR1 is MDHEN, CDR2 SYDVKM, per germline. CDR3 sequence: CASSRRGNEQFF. In DNA form, the CDR3 reads TGTGCCAGCAGCCGCAGGGGCAATGAGCAGTTCTTC. The full variable domain, its missing parts supplied by reference TRBV28 and TRBJ2-1, is DVKVTQSSRYLVKRTGEKVFLECVQDMDHENMFWYRQDPGLGLRLIYFSYDVKMKEKGDIPEGYSVSREKKERFSLILESASTNQTSMYLCASSRRGNEQFFGPGTRLTVL.

The chain is built from TRBV5-1 and TRBJ2-2; 7 bases line up with TRBD1. CDR1 is SGHRS and CDR2 is YFSETQ in the germline V gene. The ends lost 3 bases at V and 0 bases at J; junction bases unmatched: 5. The CDR3 totals 16 residues. The CDR3: CASSSSQGTNTGELFF. The CDR3 nucleotides read TGCGCCAGCAGCTCTTCACAGGGGACGAACACCGGGGAGCTGTTTTTT.

V and J are TRBV18 and TRBJ2-6, with D unclear. This CDR3 is built from 16 residues. Germline lookup yields CDR1 KGHSH and CDR2 LQKENI. Deletions cut 2 bases from V and 0 bases from J, with 8 bases between. The CDR3 DNA is TGTGCCAGCTCACCAGACATCCGCTCTGGGGCCAACGTCCTGACTTTC. This sequence encodes CASSPDIRSGANVLTF.